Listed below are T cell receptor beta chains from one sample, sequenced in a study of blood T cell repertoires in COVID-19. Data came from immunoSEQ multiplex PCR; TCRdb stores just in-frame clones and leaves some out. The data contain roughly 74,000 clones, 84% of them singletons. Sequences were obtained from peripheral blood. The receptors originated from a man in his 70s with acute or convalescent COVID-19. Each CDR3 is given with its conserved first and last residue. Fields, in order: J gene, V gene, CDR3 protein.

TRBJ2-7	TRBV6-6	CASSYTGEREQYF
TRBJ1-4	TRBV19	CASIPQGTLSPEKLFF
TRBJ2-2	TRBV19	CASSIPPGRGTGELFF
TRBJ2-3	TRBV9	CASSVLSSAEADTQYF
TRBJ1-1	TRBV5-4	CASSMGRNTEAFF
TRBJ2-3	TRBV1	CTSCPQRAKVGTDTQYF
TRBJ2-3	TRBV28	CATFSTAGGTQYF
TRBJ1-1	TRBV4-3	CASSQAGTMNTEAFF
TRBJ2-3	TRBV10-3	CAISETGEDTQYF
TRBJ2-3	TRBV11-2	CASSSGTLSTDTQYF
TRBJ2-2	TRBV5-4	CASSLSGRGTGELFF
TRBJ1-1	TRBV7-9	CASSLAGQGITEAFF
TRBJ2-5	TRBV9	CASSEAGGLETQYF
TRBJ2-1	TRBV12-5	CASGGPGRDYEQFF
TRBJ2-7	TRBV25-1	CASSEYRSGYEQYF
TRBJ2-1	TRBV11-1	CASSEGLAPNNEQFF
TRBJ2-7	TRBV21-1	CASGDPDRAFPYEQYF
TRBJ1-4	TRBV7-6	CASSFRPQGEKLFF
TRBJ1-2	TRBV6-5	CASKQGASYGYTF
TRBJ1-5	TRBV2	CASSGVQINQPQHF
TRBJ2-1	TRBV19	CASSIVVGSHEQFF
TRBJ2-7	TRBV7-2	CASSLAGQTYEQYF